These 32 T cell receptor beta chains originate from one sample sequenced in a study of blood T cell repertoires in COVID-19. Only in-frame clones appear in the TCRdb table, and some are missing; sequencing was by immunoSEQ multiplex PCR. The table lists roughly 280,000 clones, about 89% of them singletons. Sequences were obtained from peripheral blood. These receptors all stem from a man aged 40-50 years with active or convalescent COVID-19.

The chain has TRBV6-5 and TRBJ2-1; 7 nucleotides line up with TRBD1. Germline CDR1 reads MNHEY; CDR2 reads SVGAGI. This CDR3 has 13 amino acids. The trim removed 6 bases at V and 5 bases at J, leaving 4 bases unmatched. CDR3 in amino acids: CASRDRTHNEQFF. The CDR3 nucleotides read TGTGCCAGCAGGGACAGGACCCACAATGAGCAGTTCTTC.

This sequence joins TRBV30 and TRBJ2-1; tentatively, D is TRBD2 (6 bases). V was cut by 4 bases and J by 3 bases, with 16 bases left in between. The CDR3 extends over 15 amino acids. Germline CDR1 and CDR2: GTSNPN and SVGIG (reference sequence). The CDR3 coding sequence is TGTGCCTGGAACCCAACGGGACTGTACTACAATGAGCAGTTCTTC. This sequence encodes CAWNPTGLYYNEQFF.

The genes are TRBV12-5 and TRBJ2-4; 9 bases are a match to TRBD1. V lost 1 base and J lost 8; bases outside the gene matches: 9. CDR1 LGHNT and CDR2 FRNRAP come from the germline V gene. This CDR3 is built from 16 residues. CDR3: CASGLGDRARMDIQYF. CDR3 DNA: TGTGCTAGTGGTTTGGGGGACAGGGCCAGGATGGACATTCAGTACTTC.

This clone was detected a few times. The chain carries TRBV5-1 and TRBJ1-6, with 8 bases identical to TRBD1. CDR3 length equals 15 residues. Germline CDR1 and CDR2: SGHRS and YFSETQ. The V and J ends lost 3 bases and 6 bases, in that order; junction bases with no gene match: 5. CDR3 residues: CASSSGTGVNSPLHF. In DNA form, the CDR3 reads TGCGCCAGCAGCTCCGGGACAGGCGTTAATTCACCCCTCCACTTT.

The gene calls are TRBV5-1 and TRBJ1-1; TRBD1 is a possible D gene (6 bases). V was pared by 0 bases and J by 14 bases, with 17 bases between. The CDR3 has 13 amino acids. Germline V gene sequence: CDR1 SGHRS, CDR2 YFSETQ. CDR3 coding DNA: TGCGCCAGCAGCTTGGGTTTGGGGGCAGTGAAATTCTTT. Protein product: CASSLGLGAVKFF.

The chain recombines TRBV28 with TRBJ2-7; 12 bases fit TRBD1. Germline V gene data show CDR1 as MDHEN and CDR2 as SYDVKM. Losses at the gene ends were 4 bases for V and 6 bases for J; bases not matched to a gene: 25. The CDR3 covers 21 residues. The CDR3 reads CASSSRYPPPGQGAWVGEQYF. The CDR3 nucleotides are TGTGCCAGCAGTTCTCGCTATCCCCCACCGGGACAGGGGGCCTGGGTCGGCGAGCAGTACTTC.

The chain uses TRBV7-3 and TRBJ2-3; TRBD1 is a possible D gene (6 bases). The germline V gene has CDR1 SGHTA and CDR2 FQGTGA. V lost 5 bases, J lost 1 base, and 13 bases lay in between. The CDR3 extends over 15 amino acids. The CDR3, as DNA: TGTGCCAGCAGCCCAGGGGCCGTGCGCACAGATACGCAGTATTTT. It encodes CASSPGAVRTDTQYF.

This sequence joins TRBV7-9 and TRBJ2-7, with TRBD2 matching over 7 bases. The ends lost 1 base at V and 7 bases at J; junction bases unmatched: 7. Germline values: CDR1 SEHNR, CDR2 FQNEAQ (reference sequence). The CDR3 is 14 residues long. CDR3 bases: TGTGCCAGCAGCTTAGGCGGGAGACGTGGGGAGCAGTACTTC. It is translated as CASSLGGRRGEQYF. Filled out from reference TRBV7-9 and TRBJ2-7, the complete variable domain reads DTGVSQNPRHKITKRGQNVTFRCDPISEHNRLYWYRQTLGQGPEFLTYFQNEAQLEKSRLLSDRFSAERPKGSFSTLEIQRTEQGDSAMYLCASSLGGRRGEQYFGPGTRLTVT.

This chain uses TRBV11-3 with TRBJ1-3; 11 positions agree with TRBD1. CDR1 is SGHNT and CDR2 is YENEEA in the germline V gene. The CDR3 loop spans 20 amino acids. V lost 0 bases to trimming and J lost 0 bases; unmatched junction nucleotides: 10. CDR3 nucleotide sequence: TGTGCCAGCAGCTTAGAGCGACGGGACAGGGGGTTCCTCTCTGGAAACACCATATATTTT. It translates to CASSLERRDRGFLSGNTIYF.

V and J are TRBV5-1 and TRBJ2-7; the match to TRBD1 covers 8 bases. Germline CDR1 reads SGHRS; CDR2 reads YFSETQ. There are 14 residues in the CDR3. V dropped 2 bases and J dropped 6; count of bases not matched to a gene: 7. CDR3 protein: CASSFGQGGGEQYF. The CDR3 DNA is TGCGCCAGCAGCTTCGGACAGGGTGGAGGCGAGCAGTACTTC. The complete variable domain, with remaining parts taken from reference TRBV5-1 and TRBJ2-7, reads KAGVTQTPRYLIKTRGQQVTLSCSPISGHRSVSWYQQTPGQGLQFLFEYFSETQRNKGNFPGRFSGRQFSNSRSEMNVSTLELGDSALYLCASSFGQGGGEQYFGPGTRLTVT.

The rearrangement links TRBV7-9 to TRBJ2-1, with 13 bases identical to TRBD2. CDR3 length: 14 residues. With V trimmed by 6 bases and J by 6 bases, 2 bases remained unmatched. The germline V gene encodes CDR1 SEHNR and CDR2 FQNEAQ (reference sequence). The CDR3 loop is CASRGTSGANEQFF. The CDR3 DNA reads TGTGCCAGCAGGGGGACTAGCGGGGCCAATGAGCAGTTCTTC.

V gene TRBV18 combines with J gene TRBJ1-6, with D tentatively TRBD1 (6 bases). This CDR3 is built from 15 residues. Germline CDR1 KGHSH, CDR2 LQKENI. V lost 0 bases to trimming and J lost 10 bases, with 13 bases between them. The CDR3 DNA follows: TGTGCCAGCTCACCACCCCAGGGGCCAGGCTCACCCCTCCACTTT. It specifies CASSPPQGPGSPLHF.

V usage is TRBV5-4 and J usage is TRBJ1-1; possibly TRBD1 for D (6 bases). The V end lost 2 bases, the J end lost 7 bases, and 9 bases lay between the germline ends. Germline V lookup: CDR1 SGHNT, CDR2 YYREEE (reference sequence). This CDR3 is built from 12 residues. CDR3 loop: CASSFTGNEAFF. In nucleotides, the CDR3 is TGTGCCAGCAGCTTCACAGGGAATGAAGCTTTCTTT.

The V and J genes are TRBV27 and TRBJ1-4; D perhaps matches TRBD1 (6 bases). V was clipped by 5 bases and J by 10 bases, with 14 bases between them. Germline CDR1 MNHEY, CDR2 SMNVEV (reference sequence). CDR3 length: 13 amino acids. The CDR3 DNA reads as TGTGCCAGCAGTGAACAGGGAAGTGGAAAACTGTTTTTT. As protein: CASSEQGSGKLFF.

The rearrangement links TRBV6-2 or TRBV6-3 to TRBJ1-6; 10 bases are a match to TRBD1. This CDR3 contains 16 residues. J gave up 12 bases and V 4 bases, and 12 bases lay outside the gene matches. Germline V lookup: CDR1 MNHEY, CDR2 SVGEGT. In DNA form, the CDR3 reads TGTGCCAGCAGTTCGGGGATGGGGACAGGGGATAAACCCCTCCACTTT. This encodes CASSSGMGTGDKPLHF.

CDR3 bases: TGTGCCAGCAGTTATAAGGACAGGGGTTTCTACGAGCAGTACTTC. Translated, it gives CASSYKDRGFYEQYF. The chain employs TRBV6-5 and TRBJ2-7; 9 bases map to TRBD1. CDR3 size: 15 residues. Germline V gene data show CDR1 as MNHEY and CDR2 as SVGAGI. V was pared by 3 bases and J by 3 bases, with 6 bases of the junction left unmatched.

The gene calls are TRBV28 and TRBJ2-3; 15 bases are shared with TRBD2. Germline values: CDR1 MDHEN, CDR2 SYDVKM. The V segment lost 8 bases and the J segment 4 bases; nucleotides outside the gene matches: 1. The CDR3 totals 14 residues. This CDR3 is CASGLAGGADTQYF. The DNA for the CDR3 is TGTGCCAGCGGACTAGCGGGGGGGGCAGATACGCAGTATTTT.

Written as DNA, the CDR3 is TGTGCCAGCAGTTACCTGACAGTGGGCTATGGCTACACCTTC. It specifies CASSYLTVGYGYTF. This chain uses TRBV6-5 with TRBJ1-2, with TRBD1 as a possible D gene (5 bases). The CDR3 is made up of 14 amino acids. From germline, CDR1 is MNHEY and CDR2 SVGAGI. V lost 2 bases to trimming and J lost 4 bases, with 11 bases between them.

The chain combines TRBV5-5 with TRBJ2-2, with D tentatively TRBD1 (6 bases). Germline lookup yields CDR1 SGHKS and CDR2 YYEKEE (reference sequence). V lost 1 base, J lost 6 bases, and 10 bases lay in between. The CDR3 is 14 amino acids. The CDR3: CASSLIPGAGELFF. In DNA form, the CDR3 reads TGTGCCAGCAGCTTGATTCCAGGGGCCGGGGAGCTGTTTTTT. Complete variable domain (other parts from reference TRBV5-5 and TRBJ2-2): DAGVTQSPTHLIKTRGQQVTLRCSPISGHKSVSWYQQVLGQGPQFIFQYYEKEERGRGNFPDRFSARQFPNYSSELNVNALLLGDSALYLCASSLIPGAGELFFGEGSRLTVL.

The chain uses TRBV4-1 and TRBJ1-5, with a weak D call TRBD1 (6 bases). Between the trimmed V and J ends, which lost 5 bases and 6 bases, there was a span of 14 bases. The CDR3 length is 14 residues. Germline lookup yields CDR1 MGHRA and CDR2 YSYEKL. CDR3: CASSSDRGGQPQHF. CDR3 DNA: TGCGCCAGCAGCTCGGACAGAGGAGGTCAGCCCCAGCATTTT.

The rearrangement joins TRBV27 to TRBJ1-5; 9 nucleotides line up with TRBD1. The CDR3 consists of 13 residues. Germline CDR1 MNHEY, CDR2 SMNVEV (reference sequence). V dropped 9 bases and J dropped 6; count of bases not matched to a gene: 6. The DNA for the CDR3 is TGTGCCAGTCGACAGGGGGTGGGTCAGCCCCAGCATTTT. Translating gives CASRQGVGQPQHF.

The chain uses TRBV13 and TRBJ2-5, with D possibly matching TRBD2 (6 bases). V lost 4 bases and J 5 bases, leaving 17 bases between the germline ends. The CDR3 is 15 amino acids. Germline V gene lookup returns CDR1 PRHDT and CDR2 FYEKMQ (reference sequence). The CDR3 is CASSSTGLGSETQYF. CDR3 bases: TGTGCCAGCAGCTCGACGGGACTCGGTAGTGAGACCCAGTACTTC.

V and J are TRBV11-2 and TRBJ2-2, with a weak D call TRBD2 (5 bases). V lost 2 bases to trimming and J lost 13 bases, with 14 bases between them. Germline V gene sequence: CDR1 SGHAT, CDR2 FQNNGV. The CDR3 runs 13 residues. The CDR3 nucleotides are TGTGCCAGCAGCTTAACTCCAGGCGAGGGGCTGTTTTTT. Amino acid sequence: CASSLTPGEGLFF.

The V gene is TRBV7-2, the J gene TRBJ2-7, with D possibly matching TRBD1 (6 bases). Germline V gene data show CDR1 as SGHTA and CDR2 as FQGNSA. This CDR3 has 14 residues. Trimming shortened V by 5 bases and J by 5 bases, and 16 bases separated the two germline ends. The CDR3 DNA reads as TGTGCCAGCAGCCCTAGACCCTCAGGGGACGAGCAGTACTTC. Translating gives CASSPRPSGDEQYF.

The chain's CDR3 is CASSVGDSNQPQHF. The CDR3 DNA is TGTGCCAGCAGCGTCGGGGATAGCAATCAGCCCCAGCATTTT. This chain joins TRBV9 and TRBJ1-5; D unclear. The CDR3 has 14 amino acids. Germline V CDR1 and CDR2: SGDLS, YYNGEE. V lost 2 bases and J lost 0, with 6 bases in between.

The chain recombines TRBV30 with TRBJ2-3; unclear D gene. This CDR3 is 11 amino acids long. V lost 4 bases and J lost 6, with 8 bases in between. Germline CDR1 is GTSNPN and CDR2 is SVGIG (reference sequence). The CDR3 is CAWTTGDTQYF. CDR3 coding DNA: TGTGCCTGGACGACTGGGGATACGCAGTATTTT.

This rearrangement joins TRBV5-1 to TRBJ2-2; tentative D call: TRBD2 (5 bases). The CDR3 length is 16 residues. Germline V gene sequence: CDR1 SGHRS, CDR2 YFSETQ. Deletions cut 4 bases from V and 5 bases from J, with 18 bases between. The CDR3 DNA reads as TGCGCCAGCAGCCCCCGGCCCCAAGGAGGAACCGGGGAGCTGTTTTTT. Translated: CASSPRPQGGTGELFF.

This chain uses TRBV11-2 with TRBJ1-2; D might be TRBD1 (5 bases). V lost 5 bases and J lost 7, with 20 bases in between. The CDR3 runs to 15 residues. Germline V lookup: CDR1 SGHAT, CDR2 FQNNGV. CDR3 amino acids: CASSPRGGALSGYTF. As DNA, the CDR3 is TGTGCCAGCAGCCCTAGGGGAGGGGCCCTATCTGGCTACACCTTC.

This clone occurred a few times. The rearrangement links TRBV23-1 to TRBJ2-7; the D gene is possibly TRBD1 (5 bases). TRBV23-1 is annotated as an ORF whose role is uncertain. The CDR3 has 14 amino acids. V lost 3 bases to trimming and J lost 5 bases, with 14 bases between them. The CDR3 sequence: CASSHKAGSHEQYF. In nucleotides, the CDR3 is TGCGCCAGCAGTCATAAAGCAGGGTCCCACGAGCAGTACTTC.

This clone was found once. The chain is built from TRBV29-1 and TRBJ1-1; D not resolved. Trimming removed 2 bases at V and 1 base at J, with 14 bases between. Germline CDR1 is SQVTM and CDR2 is ANQGSEA. The CDR3 has 15 amino acids. DNA of the CDR3: TGCAGCGTTGAATCACTGGGCGGAGGGAACACTGAAGCTTTCTTT. It codes for CSVESLGGGNTEAFF.

The chain carries TRBV15 and TRBJ2-5; 7 bases are a match to TRBD2. Trimming cost V 0 bases and J 0 bases; bases outside gene matches: 4. Germline V CDR1 and CDR2: LNHNV, YYDKDF (reference sequence). The CDR3 is 16 amino acids. CDR3 bases: TGTGCCACCAGCAGAGATTACGGGGGGAACCAAGAGACCCAGTACTTC. Translating gives CATSRDYGGNQETQYF.

This chain connects TRBV7-2 to TRBJ2-4, with D hard to call. CDR3 length: 16 residues. Looked up from germline, CDR1 is SGHTA and CDR2 is FQGNSA. Trimming left V 1 base short and J 1 base short, with 11 bases between. CDR3 nucleotides: TGTGCCAGCAGCTTAGGGTCAGGATGGGCCAAAAACATTCAGTACTTC. Translating gives CASSLGSGWAKNIQYF.